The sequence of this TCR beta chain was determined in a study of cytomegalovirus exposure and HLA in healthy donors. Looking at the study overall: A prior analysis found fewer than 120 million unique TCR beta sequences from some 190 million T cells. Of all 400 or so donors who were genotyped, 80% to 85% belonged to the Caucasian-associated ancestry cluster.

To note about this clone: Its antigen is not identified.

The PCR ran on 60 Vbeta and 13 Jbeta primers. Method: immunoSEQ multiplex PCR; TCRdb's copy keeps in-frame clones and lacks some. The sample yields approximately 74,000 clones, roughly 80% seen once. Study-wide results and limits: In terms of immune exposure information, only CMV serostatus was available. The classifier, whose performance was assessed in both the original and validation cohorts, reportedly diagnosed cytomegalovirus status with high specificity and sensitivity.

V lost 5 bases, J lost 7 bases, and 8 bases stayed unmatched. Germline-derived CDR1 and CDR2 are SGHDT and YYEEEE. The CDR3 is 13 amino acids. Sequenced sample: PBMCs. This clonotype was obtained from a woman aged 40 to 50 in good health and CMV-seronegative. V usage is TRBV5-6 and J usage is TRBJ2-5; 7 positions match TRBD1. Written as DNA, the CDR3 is TGTGCCAGCAGTTGGGACAGATATGGGACCCAGTACTTC. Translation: CASSWDRYGTQYF.